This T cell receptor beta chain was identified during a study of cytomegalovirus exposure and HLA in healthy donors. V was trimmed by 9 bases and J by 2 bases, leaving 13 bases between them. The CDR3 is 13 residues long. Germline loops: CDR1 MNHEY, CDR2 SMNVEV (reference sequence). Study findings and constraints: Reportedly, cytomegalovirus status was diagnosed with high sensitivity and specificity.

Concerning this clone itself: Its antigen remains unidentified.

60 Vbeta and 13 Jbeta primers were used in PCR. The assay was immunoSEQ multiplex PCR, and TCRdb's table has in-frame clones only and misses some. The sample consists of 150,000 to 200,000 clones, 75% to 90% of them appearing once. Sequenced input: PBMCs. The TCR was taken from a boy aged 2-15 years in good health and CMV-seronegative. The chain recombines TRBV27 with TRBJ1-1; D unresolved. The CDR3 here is CASSDSINTEAFF. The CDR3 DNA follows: TGTGCCAGTAGTGACTCCATAAACACTGAAGCTTTCTTT.